This TCR beta chain is drawn from a study of cytotoxic CD8 clonotypes in ibrutinib-treated CLL. As for the study in general: A mean of around 260,000 productive templates and over 75,000 productive rearrangements was obtained per sample.

The CDR3 is 15 amino acids. V shed 0 bases, J shed 3 bases, and the junction held 4 bases outside the gene matches. CDR1 and CDR2 (germline): MNHEY, SMNVEV (reference sequence). With cryopreserved PBMCs as the source, approximately 2 micrograms of genomic DNA went to TCR beta libraries. Assay used: immunoSEQ multiplex PCR; TCRdb lists only in-frame clones, some missing. The repertoire holds some 290,000 clones, with around four fifths as singletons. Specimen: PBMCs, collected before ibrutinib treatment. The chain uses TRBV27 and TRBJ2-7, with TRBD2 matching 8 bases. The source is a human donor with chronic lymphocytic leukemia. Here the CDR3 reads CASSLSAGGVYEQYF. The CDR3, as DNA: TGTGCCAGCAGTTTATCCGCGGGAGGAGTCTACGAGCAGTACTTC.